This T cell receptor (beta chain) was profiled in a study of Graves' ophthalmopathy and Graves' hyperthyroidism (dated by TCRdb to 2016 to 2018). Broadly, across the study: Hyperthyroidism was defined as stable when no progression to ophthalmopathy occurred within 18 months of follow-up. The study used signatures of the TCR beta repertoire to tell Graves' ophthalmopathy apart from Graves' hyperthyroidism and to predict which patients would progress to ophthalmopathy. In total, some 140 blood samples were TCR-sequenced: fewer than 50 ophthalmopathy, under 85 hyperthyroidism and some 17 hyperthyroidism-to-ophthalmopathy patients. A discovery set of 100 patients (under 45 ophthalmopathy, just over 55 stable hyperthyroidism) was enrolled to explore V-J signatures distinguishing ophthalmopathy from hyperthyroidism. An independent validation cohort was composed of roughly 19 hyperthyroidism patients and around 16 patients who later progressed from hyperthyroidism to ophthalmopathy. In roughly six hyperthyroidism patients, the T-cell repertoires found in thyroid tissue were compared with those found in blood. Following sampling, methimazole starting at 30 mg daily was administered to hyperthyroidism patients, and high-dose intravenous methylprednisolone was administered to ophthalmopathy patients. Broad study findings and their caveats: Sample size was not statistically predetermined, and group allocation was not concealed from the investigators. The 13-signature model separated ophthalmopathy from stable hyperthyroidism with about 86% sensitivity and approximately 83% specificity in cross-validation, and 80%/75% in the test set. Most expanded thyroid clonotypes with a frequency above 0.001 also appeared in blood, which suggests that blood repertoires may reflect the immune response in the thyroid. In validation, the model predicted ophthalmopathy progression with nearly 71% sensitivity and less than 80% specificity; roughly 11 predicted patients were CT-confirmed with GO in a median of approximately 6.2 months.

For repertoire sequencing, the TCR beta CDR3 regions were amplified from RNA transcripts. HTBI primers and the Qiagen OneStep RT-PCR kit were used in a first-round RT-PCR, which was followed by a second-round multiplex PCR, size selection and purification. Libraries were sequenced on an Illumina HiSeq2000 using paired-end 100 bp reads. Per the authors' processing: SOAPnuke was used to process the reads, throwing out any read that had adapters, had uncalled bases, had a mean Phred below 15, or lacked an exact constant-primer or identifier match. High-quality paired reads were merged with COPE v1.2.5. Each unique nucleotide sequence was treated as a clonotype, and MiTCR v1.1 was used to align the clonotypes to the IMGT TRB V, D and J references. Only V-J combinations with frequency above 0.0001 were analysed, covering about 99% of repertoires. A TCR clonal expansion and chaos score per V-J combination was defined as the ratio of F50 clonal expansion to chaos observed in the TCRdist matrix. Welch's t-statistics and random forest were used to reduce the features to approximately 13 V-J combinations, which were then used as input to a naive Bayes classifier. Thyroid-blood repertoire similarity was quantified with the Morisita-Horn index. TCRdb reprocessing: public reads trimmed at Q25 with fastp, clones called with MiXCR, in-frame beta chains kept. CDR3 protein sequences are deduplicated, and each keeps its most common genes and DNA. TCRdb's processing, not the authors' own work, is the source of the V and J calls. This sample lists roughly 1.1 million distinct CDR3 sequences; 35% to 40% were detected once. The leading ten clones occupy 11% of the sample.

This clonotype was observed a few times. It has no known antigen specificity. No base quality information exists; no much larger clone differs at one position. Hyperthyroidism patients were newly diagnosed, with disease duration under 2 months, and aged 18 to 65 years. Patients with other autoimmune diseases, uncontrolled infections, pregnancy or lactation were excluded from the study. Clinical symptoms, serum thyroxine, TRAb, thyroid ultrasound and orbital computed tomography formed the basis of the diagnosis. Trizol reagent was used to extract the total RNA, and its quality was then checked on an Agilent 2100 Bioanalyzer. This TCR derives from an adult man with Graves' hyperthyroidism. The specimen sequenced was peripheral blood or thyroid tissue (not recorded which).

CDR3 protein: CASRIGQGEKLFF. The nucleotides are TGTGCCAGCAGGATCGGGCAGGGCGAAAAACTGTTTTTT. The sequence joins TRBV7-8 to TRBJ1-4; TRBD1 might be the D gene, on 5 matching bases. CDR1 SGHVS and CDR2 FQNEAQ are derived from the germline V gene. There are 13 amino acids in the CDR3, from cysteine to phenylalanine inclusive. Here the CDR3 DNA is all that survives: 39 bases in frame from base 1. Cut back by 6 bases and 8 bases, the V and J ends lie 13 bases apart.